This entry describes one T cell receptor beta chain. Its target is not known. These data originate in a study of human T cells and chemical hapten exposure. The V gene's germline CDR1 is SGHVS and CDR2 FQNEAQ. The CDR3 has 15 residues. V was clipped by 3 bases and J by 5 bases, with 16 bases between them. Time point here: pre-sensitization, week 0. Treatment in this sample: therapeutic diphenylcyclopropenone sensitization with weekly scalp DPC. As the library was built, unique molecular identifiers were attached to individual cDNA molecules. TCRdb analysed the RACE reads with MiXCR anew, one entry per CDR3 protein. The repertoire holds a few hundred thousand distinct CDR3 sequences, with 4.5% to 5.5% as singletons. Whole-study results and caveats: In comparison with controls, expanded TCRs gave rise to a significantly larger number of large CDR3 similarity clusters.

The gene calls are TRBV7-8 and TRBJ1-1; D gene uncertain. The clonotype originates from a woman aged 18 to 35 with alopecia areata. Some clones in this sample may be carry-over from other donors' samples. Sequenced material: whole blood, taken in connection with sensitization to the hapten diphenylcyclopropenone (DPC). CDR3 sequence (DNA): TGTGCCAGCAGCTTTCCACTAGGAGGATCGACTGAAGCTTTCTTT. Protein: CASSFPLGGSTEAFF. The full variable domain, completed using reference TRBV7-8 and TRBJ1-1, is GAGVSQSPRYKVAKRGQDVALRCDPISGHVSLFWYQQALGQGPEFLTYFQNEAQLDKSGLPSDRFFAERPEGSVSTLKIQRTQQEDSAVYLCASSFPLGGSTEAFFGQGTRLTVV.